These 23 T cell receptor beta chains were all obtained from the same sample, sequenced in a study of cytomegalovirus exposure and HLA in healthy donors. PCR was performed using 60 Vbeta and 13 Jbeta primers. TCRdb keeps only in-frame clones here, not all; method: immunoSEQ multiplex PCR. The sample includes 75,000 to 80,000 clones, 80% of them seen just once. Sequencing input: PBMCs. The receptors were gathered from a male donor in good health and CMV-seronegative.

The genes are TRBV13 and TRBJ2-3, with D possibly matching TRBD1 (6 bases). Germline-derived CDR1 and CDR2 are PRHDT and FYEKMQ (reference sequence). V lost 4 bases to trimming and J lost 0 bases, with 14 bases between them. This CDR3 contains 16 residues. The CDR3 nucleotides read TGTGCCAGCAGCTCTCGACAGGACTCTAGCACAGATACGCAGTATTTT. Its translation is CASSSRQDSSTDTQYF.

The chain uses TRBV9 and TRBJ2-7; 8 bases match TRBD1. The CDR3 runs 15 residues. Trimming at V came to 2 bases and at J to 2 bases, leaving 6 bases not matched to a gene. Germline values: CDR1 SGDLS, CDR2 YYNGEE. The CDR3 is CASSVAGQGPYEQYF. The CDR3 nucleotides read TGTGCCAGCAGCGTGGCCGGACAGGGTCCCTACGAGCAGTACTTC.

J is TRBJ2-7 and V is TRBV19; 8 positions match TRBD1. V trimming: 3 bases; J trimming: 2 bases; junction bases outside the gene matches: 6. Germline V gene lookup returns CDR1 LNHDA and CDR2 SQIVND (reference sequence). CDR3 length: 15 amino acids. For the CDR3, the DNA is TGTGCCAGTAGTATGGGGGACAGGAAGACCTACGAGCAGTACTTC. Translation: CASSMGDRKTYEQYF.

In this sample, this clone turned up once. This chain connects TRBV5-1 to TRBJ1-1; no firm D call. With 0 bases removed from V and 5 bases from J, the gap between germline ends came to 14 bases. CDR1 is SGHRS, CDR2 YFSETQ, per germline. The CDR3 covers 15 residues. CDR3 region: CASSLAAARKTEAFF. The CDR3 nucleotides are TGCGCCAGCAGCTTGGCAGCAGCGAGGAAGACTGAAGCTTTCTTT.

CDR3 sequence reads: CASTSPYQAWTGRRGLGNQPQHF. The CDR3 nucleotides are TGCGCCAGCACCTCCCCTTACCAGGCCTGGACAGGGCGGCGGGGGCTGGGCAATCAGCCCCAGCATTTT. The chain combines TRBV23-1 with TRBJ1-5; TRBD1 matches at 8 bases. TRBV23-1 falls under the ORF class, with uncertain function. The CDR3 runs to 23 residues. J lost 2 bases, V lost 7 bases, and 31 bases had no gene match.

The J gene is TRBJ1-1, the V gene TRBV5-1, with 9 bases matching TRBD1. Trimming removed 3 bases from V and 6 bases from J; junction bases left unmatched: 12. Germline loops: CDR1 SGHRS, CDR2 YFSETQ. CDR3 length: 16 amino acids. DNA for the CDR3: TGCGCCAGCAGCTACCGGGACAGGGCTATCAGCGCTGAAGCTTTCTTT. This encodes CASSYRDRAISAEAFF.

This clone was detected a few times. V gene TRBV30 combines with J gene TRBJ1-6, with D unclear. V was shortened by 2 bases and J by 10 bases, with 9 bases between the two germline ends. CDR1 is GTSNPN, CDR2 SVGIG, per germline (reference sequence). The CDR3 spans 12 residues. The CDR3 loop is CAWSPVKSPLHF. CDR3 in DNA: TGTGCCTGGAGTCCCGTTAAATCACCCCTCCACTTT.

The V gene is TRBV6-5, the J gene TRBJ2-1, with TRBD2 as a possible D gene (6 bases). The V end was cut by 5 bases, the J end by 4 bases, with 15 bases between. There are 15 residues in the CDR3. CDR1 and CDR2 from the germline V gene are MNHEY and SVGAGI. The CDR3 protein is CASSRTSHGYNEQFF. CDR3 nucleotides: TGTGCCAGCAGTCGCACTAGCCACGGTTACAATGAGCAGTTCTTC.

J is TRBJ1-1 and V is TRBV11-2, with 7 bases that match TRBD1. V trimming: 5 bases; J trimming: 7 bases; junction bases outside the gene matches: 4. The V gene's germline CDR1 is SGHAT and CDR2 FQNNGV. This CDR3 has 12 amino acids. CDR3: CASSNNRGEAFF. CDR3 DNA: TGTGCCAGCAGCAATAACAGGGGTGAAGCTTTCTTT.

This sequence joins TRBV5-6 and TRBJ1-1; the D gene is possibly TRBD1 (5 bases). Germline V CDR1 and CDR2: SGHDT, YYEEEE. Trimming took 2 bases from V and 4 from J, leaving 12 bases between them. The CDR3 contains 14 residues. DNA of the CDR3: TGTGCCAGCAGCTTCCAGACAGCCAGCACTGAAGCTTTCTTT. This gives the protein CASSFQTASTEAFF. The full variable domain, with the rest looked up from reference TRBV5-6 and TRBJ1-1, is DAGVTQSPTHLIKTRGQQVTLRCSPKSGHDTVSWYQQALGQGPQFIFQYYEEEERQRGNFPDRFSGHQFPNYSSELNVNALLLGDSALYLCASSFQTASTEAFFGQGTRLTVV.

V gene TRBV6-6 combines with J gene TRBJ1-5, with 7 positions matching TRBD1. Germline assignment: CDR1 MNHNY and CDR2 SVGAGI (reference sequence). This CDR3 has 14 amino acids. V lost 7 bases, J lost 4 bases, and 7 bases stayed unmatched. The CDR3 DNA sequence: TGTGCCAGCACCAACAACAGGGGAAATCAGCCCCAGCATTTT. It encodes CASTNNRGNQPQHF.

The genes are TRBV6-5 and TRBJ1-3; no clear D gene. The CDR3 is 16 amino acids. Germline V lookup: CDR1 MNHEY, CDR2 SVGAGI. The V end was cut by 2 bases, the J end by 3 bases, with 14 bases between. This chain's CDR3 is CASSYAPTSFGNTIYF. Here the CDR3 DNA reads TGTGCCAGCAGTTACGCCCCGACAAGTTTTGGAAACACCATATATTTT.

CDR3: CASFLRGNTEAFF. CDR3 nucleotides: TGTGCCAGCTTTTTACGGGGGAACACTGAAGCTTTCTTT. The rearrangement joins TRBV6-5 to TRBJ1-1, with D unresolved. The CDR3 extends over 13 amino acids. The germline V and J ends were trimmed by 8 bases and 1 base, with 11 bases remaining between them. Germline V gene data show CDR1 as MNHEY and CDR2 as SVGAGI.

This chain connects TRBV14 to TRBJ2-5, with 7 positions matching TRBD1. This CDR3 has 15 residues. V was pared by 3 bases and J by 7 bases, with 11 bases of the junction left unmatched. CDR1 is SGHDN and CDR2 is FVKESK in the germline V gene. The CDR3: CASSHYRGGLGTQYF. The CDR3 DNA reads TGTGCCAGCAGCCACTACAGGGGCGGTCTGGGGACCCAGTACTTC.

The rearrangement links TRBV19 to TRBJ1-6, with 8 bases identical to TRBD1. Germline loops: CDR1 LNHDA, CDR2 SQIVND (reference sequence). The CDR3 is 16 amino acids. With 7 bases clipped from V and 0 bases from J, the junction kept 5 bases outside the gene matches. The CDR3 nucleotides are TGTGCCAGTAAAAGGGACAGGAGCTCCTATAATTCACCCCTCCACTTT. As protein: CASKRDRSSYNSPLHF.

The count of this clone is one. The chain recombines TRBV5-1 with TRBJ1-4; D gene ambiguous. V shed 2 bases and J shed 1 base, with 12 bases lying between them. The germline gives CDR1 SGHRS, CDR2 YFSETQ. The CDR3 is 16 residues long. The CDR3 DNA reads as TGCGCCAGCAGCTTACAACCCGGGGAAACTAATGAAAAACTGTTTTTT. It encodes CASSLQPGETNEKLFF.

Details on this clone: Germline is not matched at one junction end, which may reflect a read error. V gene TRBV7-9 combines with J gene TRBJ2-3; 8 positions agree with TRBD2. The CDR3 loop spans 12 amino acids. Germline V CDR1 and CDR2: SEHNR, FQNEAQ (reference sequence). The CDR3 protein is CSSRREGGTQYF. CDR3 sequence (DNA): TGTTCCAGCAGACGGGAGGGGGGTACGCAGTATTTT.

V usage is TRBV14 and J usage is TRBJ2-2; TRBD1 might be the D (5 bases). CDR3 length equals 14 residues. Germline-derived CDR1 and CDR2 are SGHDN and FVKESK. V was shortened by 0 bases and J by 6 bases, with 8 bases between the two germline ends. The CDR3: CASSQDSGPGELFF. In DNA, the CDR3 is TGTGCCAGCAGCCAAGATTCAGGGCCCGGGGAGCTGTTTTTT. The full variable domain, with the rest looked up from reference TRBV14 and TRBJ2-2, is EAGVTQFPSHSVIEKGQTVTLRCDPISGHDNLYWYRRVMGKEIKFLLHFVKESKQDESGMPNNRFLAERTGGTYSTLKVQPAELEDSGVYFCASSQDSGPGELFFGEGSRLTVL.

This clone was observed a few times. The CDR3 nucleotides are TGTGCCAGCAGTGAAGTGTCTTGGGGCAGGGCTAACTATGGCTACACCTTC. As protein: CASSEVSWGRANYGYTF. The genes are TRBV2 and TRBJ1-2; TRBD1 might be the D (5 bases). The V gene's germline CDR1 is SNHLY and CDR2 FYNNEI. Trimming shortened V by 1 base and J by 0 bases, and 15 bases separated the two germline ends. The CDR3 is 17 residues long.

The CDR3: CASSQEVAGLMNYEQYF. In nucleotides, the CDR3 is TGTGCCAGCAGCCAAGAGGTAGCGGGACTTATGAACTACGAGCAGTACTTC. The chain is built from TRBV4-2 and TRBJ2-7; 8 nucleotides agree with TRBD2. From germline, CDR1 is LGHNA and CDR2 YNFKEQ. After removal of 0 bases from V and 3 bases from J, the junction contained 10 bases not matched to a gene. CDR3 length: 17 residues.

The gene calls are TRBV30 and TRBJ2-2; 8 nucleotides align to TRBD1. The CDR3 consists of 16 residues. V lost 2 bases and J lost 6; bases outside the gene matches: 11. Looked up from germline, CDR1 is GTSNPN and CDR2 is SVGIG (reference sequence). CDR3 sequence (DNA): TGTGCCTGGAGTACCAGGGGGCACGGTCTGTCCGGGGAGCTGTTTTTT. Its protein product is CAWSTRGHGLSGELFF. Based on the CDR3 plus reference TRBV30 and TRBJ2-2, the full variable domain is SQTIHQWPATLVQPVGSPLSLECTVEGTSNPNLYWYRQAAGRGLQLLFYSVGIGQISSEVPQNLSASRPQDRQFILSSKKLLLSDSGFYLCAWSTRGHGLSGELFFGEGSRLTVL.

The chain has TRBV5-4 and TRBJ2-7; D is perhaps TRBD1 (6 bases). Trimming shortened V by 1 base and J by 5 bases, and 10 bases separated the two germline ends. Germline V gene data show CDR1 as SGHNT and CDR2 as YYREEE (reference sequence). The CDR3 loop spans 13 amino acids. The CDR3 DNA sequence: TGTGCCAGCAGCTTGACCGGGACACACGAGCAGTACTTC. Its translation is CASSLTGTHEQYF.

This chain joins TRBV10-3 and TRBJ2-3, with 7 nucleotides matching TRBD2. With 0 bases clipped from V and 6 bases from J, the junction kept 6 bases outside the gene matches. This CDR3 has 15 residues. Germline V gene data show CDR1 as ENHRY and CDR2 as SYGVKD. As DNA, the CDR3 is TGTGCCATCAGTGAGTCGAAGCTAGCGGTCGATACGCAGTATTTT. Translation: CAISESKLAVDTQYF.